These 5 T cell receptor beta chains came from one sample sequenced in a study of beta chain features in type 1 diabetes. Findings and limits, study-wide: Shortening that was moderate but significant affected the TCRB CDR3s of Type 1 diabetes patients in all four CD4+ subsets.

Antigens of these TCRs are unknown. Every bit of the isolated RNA underwent reverse transcription, so sequencing read expressed TCRB transcripts. Clones were read by immunoSEQ multiplex PCR, and TCRdb kept only the in-frame ones, dropping some. The table records about 640,000 clones, around 12% of them present only once. The sample taken for sequencing was naive CD4+ T cells from blood. The receptors here all came from a man aged 25-40 years with type 1 diabetes.

This clone has at least ten counts. This chain links TRBV2 with TRBJ1-2; D gene ambiguous. Per germline, CDR1 SNHLY and CDR2 FYNNEI. The CDR3 runs 14 residues. V lost 0 bases and J 4 bases, leaving 9 bases between the germline ends. CDR3 nucleotide sequence: TGTGCCAGCAGTGAAGCAACAACTAGCTATGGCTACACCTTC. As protein: CASSEATTSYGYTF.

This clone has a handful of counts. The genes are TRBV28 and TRBJ2-5, with 9 positions matching TRBD2. Germline lookup yields CDR1 MDHEN and CDR2 SYDVKM. The CDR3 is made up of 15 amino acids. After removal of 7 bases from V and 7 bases from J, the junction contained 13 bases not matched to a gene. The CDR3: CASTFRGSGGRTQYF. CDR3 coding DNA: TGTGCCAGCACCTTCCGTGGTAGCGGGGGCCGGACCCAGTACTTC.

This clone was counted between two and nine times. This chain links TRBV7-2 with TRBJ2-5; D remains ambiguous. The V gene lost 1 base and the J gene lost 5 bases, with 14 bases spanning the gap. CDR1 and CDR2 (germline): SGHTA, FQGNSA. This CDR3 spans 15 amino acids. In DNA form, the CDR3 reads TGTGCCAGCAGCTTAGATCGGCAAACTCTGGAGACCCAGTACTTC. It encodes CASSLDRQTLETQYF.

CDR3 in amino acids: CASSFWQFDTDTQYF. The CDR3 region has the DNA TGTGCCAGCAGCTTCTGGCAGTTCGACACAGATACGCAGTATTTT. The chain has TRBV5-6 and TRBJ2-3, with D unresolved. V shed 2 bases and J shed 2 bases, with 12 bases lying between them. The CDR3 sequence is 15 residues long. CDR1 is SGHDT and CDR2 is YYEEEE in the germline V gene.

This chain links TRBV11-2 with TRBJ2-1; D gene unclear. V gave up 3 bases and J gave up 10 bases, with 7 bases separating them. The CDR3 covers 11 residues. The germline V gene encodes CDR1 SGHAT and CDR2 FQNNGV. CDR3 DNA: TGTGCCAGCAGCTTTTCCACCGAGCAGTTCTTC. Translating it yields CASSFSTEQFF.